Listed below are T cell receptor beta chains from one sample, sequenced in a study of T-cell memory formation after mild COVID-19. TCRdb itself ran the 5' RACE reads through MiXCR, one entry per CDR3 protein. This repertoire shows about 130,000 distinct CDR3 sequences, over 15% found once; its top ten account for approximately 5%. Sequenced sample: PBMCs or a T cell subset sorted from them (not recorded which). These TCRs come from a man between 18 and 35 years old who had mild COVID-19 (a few samples of this study predate the infection). Cell type and time point are not known. Each CDR3 is given with its conserved first and last residue. The D gene is left open where the match is weak. The listing skips clone size in some rows; elsewhere it reads once, few, many or a size class.

CDR3 | DNA | V | length | J | size | D
CSARDRGGEQFF | TGCAGTGCTAGAGATAGGGGAGGCGAGCAGTTCTTC | TRBV20-1 | 12 | TRBJ2-1 | few | -
CASSRMTGGAETQYF | TGTGCCAGCAGCCGGATGACAGGGGGGGCGGAGACCCAGTACTTC | TRBV7-8 | 15 | TRBJ2-5 | few | TRBD1
CASSRTVSTDTQYF | TGTGCCAGCAGTAGGACGGTCAGCACAGATACGCAGTATTTT | TRBV6-5 | 14 | TRBJ2-3 | many | -
CASSYSAISGTQYF | TGTGCCAGCAGTTACTCAGCGATCTCGGGTACGCAGTATTTT | TRBV6-2/TRBV6-3 | 14 | TRBJ2-3 | few | -
CASSPSMALSYGYTF | TGTGCCAGCAGCCCCTCCATGGCGCTCTCTTATGGCTACACCTTC | TRBV7-2 | 15 | TRBJ1-2 | - | -
CASSPHVTSRGTGELFF | TGTGCCAGCAGTCCCCACGTGACTAGCCGCGGCACCGGGGAGCTGTTTTTT | TRBV27 | 17 | TRBJ2-2 | few | TRBD2
CASSRTVVNGETQYF | TGTGCCAGCAGCCGGACGGTCGTTAACGGAGAGACCCAGTACTTC | TRBV3-1 | 15 | TRBJ2-5 | few | -
CASDGGSGETQYF | TGCGCCAGCGACGGGGGCTCCGGGGAGACCCAGTACTTC | TRBV5-1 | 13 | TRBJ2-5 | many | -
CASSSGGINQPQHF | TGCGCCAGCAGCTCCGGGGGTATCAATCAGCCCCAGCATTTT | TRBV5-1 | 14 | TRBJ1-5 | few | -
CSVEKGAGELFF | TGCAGCGTTGAAAAGGGGGCCGGGGAGCTGTTTTTT | TRBV29-1 | 12 | TRBJ2-2 | many | -
CASSFSGGTDTQYF | TGTGCCAGCAGTTTTAGCGGGGGTACAGATACGCAGTATTTT | TRBV12-3/TRBV12-4 | 14 | TRBJ2-3 | few | TRBD2
CASSLAPTDLGTEAFF | TGCGCCAGCAGCTTGGCCCCCACCGACCTGGGAACTGAAGCTTTCTTT | TRBV5-1 | 16 | TRBJ1-1 | many | -
CASSSKGSSTDTQYF | TGTGCCAGCAGCTCAAAAGGCAGCAGCACAGATACGCAGTATTTT | TRBV7-9 | 15 | TRBJ2-3 | - | -
CASSHPVGGQGGLHF | TGCGCCAGCAGCCATCCAGTGGGCGGTCAAGGTGGCCTCCACTTT | TRBV4-1 | 15 | TRBJ1-6 | - | -
CASSLVSLAKNIQYF | TGTGCCAGCAGCTTAGTATCTCTAGCCAAAAACATTCAGTACTTC | TRBV11-2 | 15 | TRBJ2-4 | - | -
CASSTRQGEVEAFF | TGTGCCAGCAGCACCAGACAGGGGGAGGTTGAAGCTTTCTTT | TRBV7-2 | 14 | TRBJ1-1 | many | TRBD1
CASSLTGGGLGYTF | TGTGCCAGCAGCTTGACGGGGGGGGGGCTCGGCTACACCTTC | TRBV11-2 | 14 | TRBJ1-2 | - | -
CASSRIQGMGPYEQYF | TGTGCCAGCAGCCGGATCCAGGGGATGGGCCCCTACGAGCAGTACTTC | TRBV11-2 | 16 | TRBJ2-7 | - | -
CASSVQLGGETQYF | TGTGCCAGCAGCGTTCAGCTGGGTGGAGAGACCCAGTACTTC | TRBV9 | 14 | TRBJ2-5 | - | -
CASSPRGSRETQYF | TGCGCCAGCAGCCCCCGGGGGTCTCGGGAGACCCAGTACTTC | TRBV5-1 | 14 | TRBJ2-5 | - | -
CASSSRGGRGTDTQYF | TGTGCCAGCAGTTCTCGTGGGGGGCGCGGCACAGATACGCAGTATTTT | TRBV7-9 | 16 | TRBJ2-3 | few | -
CASSRDRAIIYEQYF | TGTGCCAGCAGCAGGGACAGGGCAATCATCTACGAGCAGTACTTC | TRBV7-9 | 15 | TRBJ2-7 | - | TRBD1
CASNFYNEQFF | TGTGCCAGCAACTTCTACAATGAGCAGTTCTTC | TRBV7-2 | 11 | TRBJ2-1 | few | -
CASSPPGTRTTDTQYF | TGTGCCAGCAGCCCCCCCGGGACGCGGACCACAGATACGCAGTATTTT | TRBV7-2 | 16 | TRBJ2-3 | - | -
CASSLATGDGYTF | TGTGCCAGCAGCTTAGCGACCGGGGATGGCTACACCTTC | TRBV7-2 | 13 | TRBJ1-2 | - | -
CASSLDGGATGELFF | TGTGCCAGCAGCTTAGATGGTGGTGCCACCGGGGAGCTGTTTTTT | TRBV7-9 | 15 | TRBJ2-2 | few | -
CSAWPPGVDTQYF | TGCAGTGCGTGGCCCCCCGGAGTAGATACGCAGTATTTT | TRBV20-1 | 13 | TRBJ2-3 | - | -
CASSEAAYEQYF | TGTGCCAGCAGTGAAGCGGCCTACGAGCAGTACTTC | TRBV25-1 | 12 | TRBJ2-7 | - | -
CASSHERGSTDTQYF | TGTGCCAGCAGCCACGAGCGGGGGAGCACAGATACGCAGTATTTT | TRBV9 | 15 | TRBJ2-3 | few | TRBD2
CASRGGELFF | TGCGCCAGCAGAGGCGGGGAGCTGTTTTTT | TRBV5-1 | 10 | TRBJ2-2 | few | -
CASRTGGQHTDTQYF | TGTGCCAGCAGGACAGGGGGACAGCACACAGATACGCAGTATTTT | TRBV7-2 | 15 | TRBJ2-3 | - | TRBD1
CSAGRGAPETQYF | TGCAGTGCAGGAAGGGGGGCCCCAGAGACCCAGTACTTC | TRBV20-1 | 13 | TRBJ2-5 | few | -
CASSYSTRGTDTQYF | TGTGCCAGCAGTTACTCGACTCGCGGCACAGATACGCAGTATTTT | TRBV6-5 | 15 | TRBJ2-3 | - | -
CASSLDPGDSYNEQFF | TGCGCCAGCAGCTTGGACCCCGGGGACTCCTACAATGAGCAGTTCTTC | TRBV5-1 | 16 | TRBJ2-1 | - | -
CASSPSSGVYNEQFF | TGCGCCAGCAGCCCCTCCAGCGGGGTCTACAATGAGCAGTTCTTC | TRBV5-1 | 15 | TRBJ2-1 | many | TRBD2
CASSPPSVNYNEQFF | TGTGCCAGCTCACCACCTAGCGTGAACTACAATGAGCAGTTCTTC | TRBV18 | 15 | TRBJ2-1 | few | -